This passage covers 9 T cell receptor beta chains from one sample sequenced in a study of blood T cell repertoires in COVID-19. Sequencing used immunoSEQ multiplex PCR; TCRdb keeps in-frame clones, though not all of them. Of some 130,000 clones detected, around 81% appear once; the ten largest clones hold 11%. The sample consisted of peripheral blood. The origin of the receptors is a human donor in a cohort sampled during active COVID-19.

The V and J genes are TRBV28 and TRBJ2-7; D is possibly TRBD1 (6 bases). From germline, CDR1 is MDHEN and CDR2 SYDVKM. V lost 1 base and J lost 9, with 16 bases in between. This CDR3 is built from 14 residues. CDR3 region: CASSLLSGVYGQYF. The DNA of the CDR3 is TGTGCCAGCAGTTTATTGTCAGGGGTTTATGGGCAGTACTTC.

V usage is TRBV5-1 and J usage is TRBJ2-7; a weak D match, TRBD1 (6 bases). The length of the CDR3 is 14 residues. The germline V gene has CDR1 SGHRS and CDR2 YFSETQ. The V end lost 4 bases, the J end lost 3 bases, and 14 bases lay between the germline ends. The CDR3 nucleotides are TGCGCCAGCAGCCCGGGACAATGGGGCTACGAGCAGTACTTC. Translation gives CASSPGQWGYEQYF.

The J gene is TRBJ2-7, the V gene TRBV4-1, with 7 positions matching TRBD2. Per the germline V gene, CDR1 is MGHRA and CDR2 is YSYEKL. V lost 4 bases and J lost 6; bases outside the gene matches: 9. This CDR3 contains 14 residues. The CDR3: CASSPQSGDGEQYF. As DNA, the CDR3 is TGCGCCAGCAGCCCCCAGAGCGGGGATGGCGAGCAGTACTTC.

This sequence joins TRBV18 and TRBJ2-7; 8 bases line up with TRBD1. With V trimmed by 2 bases and J by 1 base, 7 bases remained unmatched. The CDR3 is 16 residues long. CDR1 is KGHSH, CDR2 LQKENI, per germline. The CDR3 here is CASSPGETGASYEQYF. The CDR3 DNA reads TGTGCCAGCTCACCAGGAGAGACAGGGGCATCCTACGAGCAGTACTTC.

This chain joins TRBV19 and TRBJ2-7, with D possibly matching TRBD2 (6 bases). CDR3 length equals 15 residues. Trimming removed 0 bases at V and 3 bases at J, with 12 bases between. Germline CDR1 reads LNHDA; CDR2 reads SQIVND (reference sequence). The CDR3 sequence is CASSIDRGLSYEQYF. The CDR3 bases are TGTGCCAGTAGTATAGATAGGGGACTGAGCTACGAGCAGTACTTC.

This clone was counted a single time. The chain uses TRBV5-1 and TRBJ2-7, with 7 nucleotides matching TRBD1. The CDR3 consists of 15 residues. V was clipped by 4 bases and J by 0 bases; unmatched bases: 7. CDR1 and CDR2 (germline): SGHRS, YFSETQ. The CDR3 loop reads CASSPGQIISYEQYF. In DNA form, the CDR3 reads TGCGCCAGCAGCCCGGGACAGATCATCTCCTACGAGCAGTACTTC.

This chain joins TRBV7-9 and TRBJ2-7, with 7 bases aligning to TRBD1. The CDR3 covers 14 residues. Trimming took 5 bases from V and 3 from J; bases not matched to a gene: 7. From germline, CDR1 is SEHNR and CDR2 FQNEAQ (reference sequence). In nucleotides, the CDR3 is TGTGCCAGCAGCCCCGGGACAGCCCACTACGAGCAGTACTTC. Amino acids: CASSPGTAHYEQYF.

The chain employs TRBV5-1 and TRBJ1-1; D gene ambiguous. The length of the CDR3 is 15 residues. Trimming stripped 3 bases from V and 5 bases from J, with 17 bases between. Germline V gene data show CDR1 as SGHRS and CDR2 as YFSETQ. This CDR3 reads CASSSSEGGRTEAFF. The CDR3 DNA reads as TGCGCCAGCAGCTCCTCCGAGGGTGGGAGGACTGAAGCTTTCTTT.

This sequence joins TRBV5-1 and TRBJ2-1, with 8 bases fitting TRBD1. Trimming at V came to 4 bases and at J to 9 bases, leaving 6 bases not matched to a gene. The germline V gene encodes CDR1 SGHRS and CDR2 YFSETQ. This CDR3 comprises 13 residues. In DNA form, the CDR3 reads TGCGCCAGCAGCCAGCAGGGGGCCGGTGAGCAGTTCTTC. It yields the protein CASSQQGAGEQFF.